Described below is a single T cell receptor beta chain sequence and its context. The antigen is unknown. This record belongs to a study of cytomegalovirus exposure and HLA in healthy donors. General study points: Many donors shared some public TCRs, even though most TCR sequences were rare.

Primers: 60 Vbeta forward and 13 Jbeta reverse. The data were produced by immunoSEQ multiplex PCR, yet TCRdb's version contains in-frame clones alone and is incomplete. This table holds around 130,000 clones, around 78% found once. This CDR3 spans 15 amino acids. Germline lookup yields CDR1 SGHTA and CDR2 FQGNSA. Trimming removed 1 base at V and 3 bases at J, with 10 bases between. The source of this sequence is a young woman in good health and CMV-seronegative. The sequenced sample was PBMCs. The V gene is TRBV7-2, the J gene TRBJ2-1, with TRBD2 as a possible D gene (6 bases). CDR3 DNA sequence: TGTGCCAGCAGCTTAGGTGGGAGGAACTACAATGAGCAGTTCTTC. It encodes CASSLGGRNYNEQFF.